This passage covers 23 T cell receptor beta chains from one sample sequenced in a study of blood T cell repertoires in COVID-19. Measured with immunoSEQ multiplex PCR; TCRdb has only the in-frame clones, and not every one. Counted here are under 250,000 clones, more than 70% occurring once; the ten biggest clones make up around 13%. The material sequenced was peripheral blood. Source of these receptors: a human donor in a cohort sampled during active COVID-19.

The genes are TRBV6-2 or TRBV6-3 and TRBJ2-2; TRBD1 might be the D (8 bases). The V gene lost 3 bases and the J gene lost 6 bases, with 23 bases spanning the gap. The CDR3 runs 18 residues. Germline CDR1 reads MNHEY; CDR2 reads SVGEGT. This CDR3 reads CASSYMTGEGYDAGELFF. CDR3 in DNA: TGTGCCAGCAGTTATATGACAGGGGAGGGTTATGATGCCGGGGAGCTGTTTTTT.

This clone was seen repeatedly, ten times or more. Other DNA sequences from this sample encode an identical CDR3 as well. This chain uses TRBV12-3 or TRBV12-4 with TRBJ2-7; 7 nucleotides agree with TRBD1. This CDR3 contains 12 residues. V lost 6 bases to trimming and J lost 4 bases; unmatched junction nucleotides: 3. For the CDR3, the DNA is TGTGCCAGCAGCCCGGGACAGTACGAGCAGTACTTC. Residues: CASSPGQYEQYF.

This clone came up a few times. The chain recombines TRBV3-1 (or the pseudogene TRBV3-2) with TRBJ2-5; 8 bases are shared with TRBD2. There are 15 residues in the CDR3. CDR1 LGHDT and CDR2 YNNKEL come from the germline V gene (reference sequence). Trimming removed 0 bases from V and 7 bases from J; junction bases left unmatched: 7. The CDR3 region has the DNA TGTGCCAGCAGCCAAGATCTTGGGCTAGCGGGGACCCAGTACTTC. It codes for CASSQDLGLAGTQYF.

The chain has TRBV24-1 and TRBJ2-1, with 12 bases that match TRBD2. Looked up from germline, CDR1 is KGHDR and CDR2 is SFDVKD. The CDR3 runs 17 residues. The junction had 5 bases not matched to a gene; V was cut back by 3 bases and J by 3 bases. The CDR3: CATSDRLAGAGYNEQFF. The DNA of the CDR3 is TGTGCCACCAGTGATCGACTAGCGGGAGCTGGCTACAATGAGCAGTTCTTC.

The chain's CDR3 is CASSPSMNTEAFF. CDR3 in DNA: TGTGCCAGCAGCCCGAGTATGAACACTGAAGCTTTCTTT. The rearrangement uses TRBV5-6 and TRBJ1-1, with D unclear. The CDR3 is 13 residues long. Trimming left V 4 bases short and J 0 bases short, with 7 bases between. The germline gives CDR1 SGHDT, CDR2 YYEEEE. The full variable domain, with the rest looked up from reference TRBV5-6 and TRBJ1-1, is DAGVTQSPTHLIKTRGQQVTLRCSPKSGHDTVSWYQQALGQGPQFIFQYYEEEERQRGNFPDRFSGHQFPNYSSELNVNALLLGDSALYLCASSPSMNTEAFFGQGTRLTVV.

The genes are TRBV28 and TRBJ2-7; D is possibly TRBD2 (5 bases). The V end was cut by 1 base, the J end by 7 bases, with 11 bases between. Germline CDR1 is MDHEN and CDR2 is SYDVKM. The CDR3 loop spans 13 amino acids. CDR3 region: CASSLLSGDEQYF. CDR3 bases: TGTGCCAGCAGTTTATTGTCCGGGGATGAGCAGTACTTC. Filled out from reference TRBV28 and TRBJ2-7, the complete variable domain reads DVKVTQSSRYLVKRTGEKVFLECVQDMDHENMFWYRQDPGLGLRLIYFSYDVKMKEKGDIPEGYSVSREKKERFSLILESASTNQTSMYLCASSLLSGDEQYFGPGTRLTVT.

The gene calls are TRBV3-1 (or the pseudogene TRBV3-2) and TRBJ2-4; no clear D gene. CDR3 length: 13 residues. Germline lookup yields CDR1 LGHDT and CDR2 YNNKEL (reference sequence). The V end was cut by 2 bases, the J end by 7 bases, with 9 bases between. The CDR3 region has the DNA TGTGCCAGCAGCCAACCGGTCGGGAACATTCAGTACTTC. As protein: CASSQPVGNIQYF.

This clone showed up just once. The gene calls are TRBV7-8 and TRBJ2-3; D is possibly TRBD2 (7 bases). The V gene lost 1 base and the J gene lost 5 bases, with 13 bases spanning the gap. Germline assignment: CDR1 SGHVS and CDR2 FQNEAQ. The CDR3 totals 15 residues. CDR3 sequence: CASSLVGGALDTQYF. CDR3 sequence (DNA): TGTGCCAGCAGCTTAGTGGGGGGGGCACTAGATACGCAGTATTTT.

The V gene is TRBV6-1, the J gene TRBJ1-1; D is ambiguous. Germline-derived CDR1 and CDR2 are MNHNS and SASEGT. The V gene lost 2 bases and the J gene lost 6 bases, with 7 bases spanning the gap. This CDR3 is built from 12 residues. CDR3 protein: CASSETNAEAFF. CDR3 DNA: TGTGCCAGCAGTGAAACTAACGCTGAAGCTTTCTTT.

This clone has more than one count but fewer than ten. CDR3 protein: CASSLVWTAGNEQFF. CDR3 nucleotide sequence: TGTGCCAGCAGCTTAGTCTGGACAGCTGGCAATGAGCAGTTCTTC. The V gene is TRBV7-6, the J gene TRBJ2-1; D perhaps matches TRBD1 (6 bases). The CDR3 loop spans 15 amino acids. Germline V CDR1 and CDR2: SGHVS, FNYEAQ. The germline V and J ends were trimmed by 1 base and 6 bases, with 13 bases remaining between them.

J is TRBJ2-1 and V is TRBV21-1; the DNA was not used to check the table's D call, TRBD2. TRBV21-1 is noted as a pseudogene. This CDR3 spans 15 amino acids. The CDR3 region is CASSNRSTSYNEQFF. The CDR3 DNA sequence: TGTGCCAGCAGCAATCGGAGTACCTCCTACAATGAGCAGTTCTTC.

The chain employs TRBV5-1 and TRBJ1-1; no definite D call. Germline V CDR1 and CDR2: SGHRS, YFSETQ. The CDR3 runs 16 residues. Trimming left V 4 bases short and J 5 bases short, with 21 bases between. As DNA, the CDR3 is TGCGCCAGCAGCATTCTACCCCGGGATTCGGCTACTGAAGCTTTCTTT. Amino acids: CASSILPRDSATEAFF.

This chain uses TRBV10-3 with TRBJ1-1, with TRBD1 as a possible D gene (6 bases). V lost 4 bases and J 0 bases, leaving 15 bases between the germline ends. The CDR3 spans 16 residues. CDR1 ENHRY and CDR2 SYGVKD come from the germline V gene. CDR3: CAISGRTGLMNTEAFF. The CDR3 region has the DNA TGTGCCATCAGTGGACGCACAGGGCTAATGAACACTGAAGCTTTCTTT.

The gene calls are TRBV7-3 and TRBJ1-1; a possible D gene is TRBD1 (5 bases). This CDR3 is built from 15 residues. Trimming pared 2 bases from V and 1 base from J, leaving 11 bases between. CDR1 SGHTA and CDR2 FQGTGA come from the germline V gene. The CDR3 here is CASSLGAVRNTEAFF. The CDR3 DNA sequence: TGTGCCAGCAGCTTAGGGGCGGTGAGGAACACTGAAGCTTTCTTT.

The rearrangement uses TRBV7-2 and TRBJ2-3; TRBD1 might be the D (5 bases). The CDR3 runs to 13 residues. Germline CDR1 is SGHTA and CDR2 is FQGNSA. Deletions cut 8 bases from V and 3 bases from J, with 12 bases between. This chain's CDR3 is CASGHGATDTQYF. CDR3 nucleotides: TGTGCCAGCGGACATGGGGCGACAGATACGCAGTATTTT. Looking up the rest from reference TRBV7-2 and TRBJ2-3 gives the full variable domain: GAGVSQSPSNKVTEKGKDVELRCDPISGHTALYWYRQSLGQGLEFLIYFQGNSAPDKSGLPSDRFSAERTGGSVSTLTIQRTQQEDSAVYLCASGHGATDTQYFGPGTRLTVL.

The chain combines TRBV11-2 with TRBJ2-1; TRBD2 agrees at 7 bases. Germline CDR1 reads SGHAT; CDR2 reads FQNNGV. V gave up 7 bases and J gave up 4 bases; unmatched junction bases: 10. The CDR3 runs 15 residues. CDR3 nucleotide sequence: TGTGCCAGCACCCCCATAGCGGGCCTGTACAATGAGCAGTTCTTC. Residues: CASTPIAGLYNEQFF.

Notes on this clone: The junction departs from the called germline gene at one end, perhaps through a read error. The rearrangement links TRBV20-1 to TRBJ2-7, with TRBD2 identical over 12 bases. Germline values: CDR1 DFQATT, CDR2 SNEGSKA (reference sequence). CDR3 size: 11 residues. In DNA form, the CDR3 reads TGTTCACTAGCGGGGGGTCTCGAGCAGTACTTC. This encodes CSLAGGLEQYF.

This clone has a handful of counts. CDR3 in amino acids: CASSFGGGTDTQYF. CDR3 coding DNA: TGTGCCAGCAGCTTTGGGGGGGGCACAGATACGCAGTATTTT. This chain connects TRBV7-9 to TRBJ2-3, with 7 bases that match TRBD2. J was trimmed by 1 base and V by 3 bases; bases with no gene match: 1. Looked up from germline, CDR1 is SEHNR and CDR2 is FQNEAQ (reference sequence). The CDR3 consists of 14 residues.

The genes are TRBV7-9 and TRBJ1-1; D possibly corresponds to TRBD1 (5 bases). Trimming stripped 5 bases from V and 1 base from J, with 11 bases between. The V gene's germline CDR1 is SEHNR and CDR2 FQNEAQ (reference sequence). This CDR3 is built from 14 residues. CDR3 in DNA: TGTGCCAGCAGCCGAGGAGGGGAGAACACTGAAGCTTTCTTT. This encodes CASSRGGENTEAFF.

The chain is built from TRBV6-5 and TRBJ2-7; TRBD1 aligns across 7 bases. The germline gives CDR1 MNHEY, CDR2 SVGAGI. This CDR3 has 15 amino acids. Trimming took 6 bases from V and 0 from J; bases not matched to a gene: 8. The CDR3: CASRSRGGFSYEQYF. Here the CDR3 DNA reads TGTGCCAGCAGGAGTCGAGGGGGCTTCTCCTACGAGCAGTACTTC.

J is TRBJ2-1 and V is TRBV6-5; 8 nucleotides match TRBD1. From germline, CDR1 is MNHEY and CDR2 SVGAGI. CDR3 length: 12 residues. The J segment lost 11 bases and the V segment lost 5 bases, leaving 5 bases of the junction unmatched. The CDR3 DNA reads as TGTGCCAGCAGTCCCCGACAGGGGCAGCAGTTCTTC. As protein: CASSPRQGQQFF.

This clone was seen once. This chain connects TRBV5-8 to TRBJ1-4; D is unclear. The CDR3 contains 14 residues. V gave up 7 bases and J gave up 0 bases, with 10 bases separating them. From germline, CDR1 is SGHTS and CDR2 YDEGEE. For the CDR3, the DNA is TGTGCCAGCGTAGACTGGGCAACTAATGAAAAACTGTTTTTT. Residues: CASVDWATNEKLFF.

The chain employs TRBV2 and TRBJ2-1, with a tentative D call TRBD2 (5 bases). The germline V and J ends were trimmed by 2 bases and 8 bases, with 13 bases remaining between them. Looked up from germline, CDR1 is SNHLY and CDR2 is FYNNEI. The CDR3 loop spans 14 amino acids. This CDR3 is CASSERLAGDEQFF. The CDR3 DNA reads TGTGCCAGCAGTGAACGTCTAGCCGGCGATGAGCAGTTCTTC.